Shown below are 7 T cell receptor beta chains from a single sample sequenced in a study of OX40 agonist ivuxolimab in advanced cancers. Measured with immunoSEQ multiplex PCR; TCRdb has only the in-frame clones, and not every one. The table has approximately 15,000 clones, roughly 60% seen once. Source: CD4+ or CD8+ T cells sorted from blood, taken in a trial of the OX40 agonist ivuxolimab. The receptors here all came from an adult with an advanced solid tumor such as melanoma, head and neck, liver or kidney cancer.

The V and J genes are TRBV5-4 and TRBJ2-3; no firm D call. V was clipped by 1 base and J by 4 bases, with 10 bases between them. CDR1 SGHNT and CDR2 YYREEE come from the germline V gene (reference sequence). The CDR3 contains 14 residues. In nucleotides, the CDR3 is TGTGCCAGCAGCTTGAGTATCAGCGCAGATACGCAGTATTTT. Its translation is CASSLSISADTQYF.

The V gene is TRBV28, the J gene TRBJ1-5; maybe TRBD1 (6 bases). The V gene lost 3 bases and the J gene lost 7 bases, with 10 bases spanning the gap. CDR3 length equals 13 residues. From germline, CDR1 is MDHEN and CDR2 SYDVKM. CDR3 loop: CASSLYRVQPQHF. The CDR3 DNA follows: TGTGCCAGCAGTTTGTACAGGGTCCAGCCCCAGCATTTT. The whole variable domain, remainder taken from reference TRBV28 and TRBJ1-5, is DVKVTQSSRYLVKRTGEKVFLECVQDMDHENMFWYRQDPGLGLRLIYFSYDVKMKEKGDIPEGYSVSREKKERFSLILESASTNQTSMYLCASSLYRVQPQHFGDGTRLSIL.

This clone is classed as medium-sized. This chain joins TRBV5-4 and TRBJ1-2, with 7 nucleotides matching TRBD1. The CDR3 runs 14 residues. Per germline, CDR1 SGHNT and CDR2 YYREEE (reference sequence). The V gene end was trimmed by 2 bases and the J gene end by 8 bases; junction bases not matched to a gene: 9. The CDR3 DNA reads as TGTGCCAGCAGCTTTCTCGCAGGGGGAGACGGCTACACCTTC. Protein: CASSFLAGGDGYTF.

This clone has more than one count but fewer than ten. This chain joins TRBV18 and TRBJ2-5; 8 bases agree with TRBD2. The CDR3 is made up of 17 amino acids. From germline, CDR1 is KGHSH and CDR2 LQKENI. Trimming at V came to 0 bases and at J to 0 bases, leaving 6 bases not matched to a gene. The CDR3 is CASSPPDAGGHQETQYF. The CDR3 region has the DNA TGTGCCAGCTCACCACCAGACGCGGGGGGTCACCAAGAGACCCAGTACTTC.

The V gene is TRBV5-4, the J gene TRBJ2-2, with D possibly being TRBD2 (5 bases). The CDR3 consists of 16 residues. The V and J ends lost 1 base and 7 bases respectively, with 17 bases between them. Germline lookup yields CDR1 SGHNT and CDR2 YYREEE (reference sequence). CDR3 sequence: CASSLYSGGFDGELFF. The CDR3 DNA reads TGTGCCAGCAGCTTGTACTCAGGAGGTTTTGACGGGGAGCTGTTTTTT.

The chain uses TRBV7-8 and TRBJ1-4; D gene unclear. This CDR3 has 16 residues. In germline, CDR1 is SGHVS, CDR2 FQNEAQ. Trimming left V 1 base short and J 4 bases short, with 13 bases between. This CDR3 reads CASSLGLGGLNEKLFF. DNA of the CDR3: TGTGCCAGCAGCTTAGGATTAGGAGGGCTTAATGAAAAACTGTTTTTT.

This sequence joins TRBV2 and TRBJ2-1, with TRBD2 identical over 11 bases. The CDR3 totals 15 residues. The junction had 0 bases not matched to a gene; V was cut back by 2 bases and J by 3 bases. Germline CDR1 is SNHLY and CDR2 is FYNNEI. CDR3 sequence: CASSELAGGYNEQFF. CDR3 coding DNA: TGTGCCAGCAGTGAACTAGCGGGGGGCTACAATGAGCAGTTCTTC.